This passage covers 16 T cell receptor beta chains from one sample sequenced in a study of OX40 agonist ivuxolimab in advanced cancers. TCRdb keeps only in-frame clones here, not all; method: immunoSEQ multiplex PCR. The profile shows about 35,000 clones, around 92% of them singletons. The specimen comprised CD4+ or CD8+ T cells sorted from blood, sampled in a trial of the OX40 agonist ivuxolimab. Source of these receptors: an adult with an advanced solid tumor such as melanoma, head and neck, liver or kidney cancer.

The V call is TRBV27, the J call TRBJ2-7, with 14 bases lining up with TRBD2. V lost 4 bases and J lost 3; bases outside the gene matches: 5. Germline values: CDR1 MNHEY, CDR2 SMNVEV (reference sequence). CDR3 length: 16 residues. Here the CDR3 reads CASSWSGLAGVYEQYF. CDR3 DNA: TGTGCCAGCAGTTGGTCGGGACTAGCGGGAGTCTACGAGCAGTACTTC.

As for this clone: One junction end does not reproduce the germline sequence, and a read error may be involved. This sample includes further DNA sequences coding for the same CDR3. The CDR3 sequence: CASSPLAEETQYF. CDR3 nucleotides: TGTGCCAGCAGCCCCCTAGCGGAAGAGACCCAATACTTC. The chain has TRBV6-5 and TRBJ2-5; 7 nucleotides align to TRBD2. The CDR3 has 13 residues. Germline CDR1 and CDR2: MNHEY and SVGAGI.

This chain uses TRBV5-6 with TRBJ2-5; 7 nucleotides match TRBD1. The CDR3 loop spans 14 amino acids. Trimming cost V 3 bases and J 3 bases; bases outside gene matches: 5. Germline V lookup: CDR1 SGHDT, CDR2 YYEEEE. CDR3 DNA sequence: TGTGCCAGCAGCTGGGCCGGGACAGAAGAGACCCAGTACTTC. Translation gives CASSWAGTEETQYF.

The table lists this clone with a count of one. CDR3 coding DNA: TGTGCCAGCAGCGCCCCTCATCAGCCGCACGAGCAGTACTTC. The encoded protein is CASSAPHQPHEQYF. The J gene is TRBJ2-7, the V gene TRBV9; D unclear. With 3 bases removed from V and 5 bases from J, the gap between germline ends came to 15 bases. The CDR3 spans 14 residues. CDR1 and CDR2 from the germline V gene are SGDLS and YYNGEE. Supplemented by reference TRBV9 and TRBJ2-7, the full variable domain reads DSGVTQTPKHLITATGQRVTLRCSPRSGDLSVYWYQQSLDQGLQFLIQYYNGEERAKGNILERFSAQQFPDLHSELNLSSLELGDSALYFCASSAPHQPHEQYFGPGTRLTVT.

J is TRBJ1-2 and V is TRBV27; 7 nucleotides match TRBD1. Germline CDR1 reads MNHEY; CDR2 reads SMNVEV (reference sequence). The CDR3 sequence is 16 residues long. The V and J ends lost 2 bases and 2 bases, in that order; junction bases with no gene match: 8. CDR3 loop: CASSLVHRGYNYGYTF. The DNA for the CDR3 is TGTGCCAGCAGTTTAGTGCACAGGGGATACAACTATGGCTACACCTTC.

The chain links TRBV18 to TRBJ2-7; TRBD1 aligns across 7 bases. The CDR3 runs to 15 residues. With V trimmed by 3 bases and J by 3 bases, 8 bases remained unmatched. Per germline, CDR1 KGHSH and CDR2 LQKENI. CDR3 nucleotide sequence: TGTGCCAGCTCACCCGACCGGACAGGCAACTACGAGCAGTACTTC. It yields the protein CASSPDRTGNYEQYF.

This clone was seen a single time. The chain joins TRBV11-2 to TRBJ2-5; no definite D call. In germline, CDR1 is SGHAT, CDR2 FQNNGV. The CDR3 is made up of 15 amino acids. Trimming removed 6 bases at V and 5 bases at J, with 19 bases between. This chain's CDR3 is CASRGSQVAVETQYF. The CDR3 DNA follows: TGTGCCAGCAGGGGGTCGCAGGTCGCGGTTGAGACCCAGTACTTC.

The chain recombines TRBV4-2 with TRBJ1-4; D uncertain. Trimming removed 0 bases at V and 6 bases at J, with 2 bases between. CDR1 and CDR2 (germline): LGHNA, YNFKEQ. This CDR3 is 12 amino acids long. The CDR3 protein is CASSQDDEKLFF. In nucleotides, the CDR3 is TGTGCCAGCAGCCAAGATGATGAAAAACTGTTTTTT.

Only one count was recorded for this clone. The V gene is TRBV4-3, the J gene TRBJ2-1; perhaps TRBD1 as D (5 bases). V was trimmed by 1 base and J by 4 bases, leaving 11 bases between them. Germline V gives CDR1 LGHNA, CDR2 YSLEER. This CDR3 spans 15 amino acids. The CDR3 region has the DNA TGCGCCAGCAGCCAAGGAATGGGGCCTTACAATGAGCAGTTCTTC. Encoded protein: CASSQGMGPYNEQFF.

The V call is TRBV6-6, the J call TRBJ2-7; no firm D call. V was clipped by 5 bases and J by 3 bases, with 5 bases between them. Germline assignment: CDR1 MNHNY and CDR2 SVGAGI (reference sequence). The length of the CDR3 is 11 residues. CDR3 region: CASSHIYEQYF. The DNA for the CDR3 is TGTGCCAGCAGTCATATCTACGAGCAGTACTTC.

The V gene is TRBV13, the J gene TRBJ2-1; 9 nucleotides match TRBD2. Trimming at V came to 0 bases and at J to 3 bases, leaving 9 bases not matched to a gene. The CDR3 is made up of 18 amino acids. Germline V gene sequence: CDR1 PRHDT, CDR2 FYEKMQ (reference sequence). This CDR3 is CASSLGVAGGPFYNEQFF. DNA for the CDR3: TGTGCCAGCAGCTTAGGCGTGGCGGGAGGGCCTTTCTACAATGAGCAGTTCTTC.

The V and J genes are TRBV7-9 and TRBJ2-7; D unclear. This CDR3 has 14 residues. V dropped 0 bases and J dropped 3 bases, with 9 bases sitting between them. Germline lookup yields CDR1 SEHNR and CDR2 FQNEAQ (reference sequence). The CDR3: CASSLANRGYEQYF. In DNA form, the CDR3 reads TGTGCCAGCAGCTTAGCGAACAGAGGCTACGAGCAGTACTTC.

V and J are TRBV4-3 and TRBJ2-7, with D tentatively TRBD1 or TRBD2 (7 bases each). The V gene lost 0 bases and the J gene lost 5 bases, with 26 bases spanning the gap. The CDR3 runs 19 residues. Germline assignment: CDR1 LGHNA and CDR2 YSLEER. The CDR3 DNA follows: TGCGCCAGCAGCCAAGAATTCCCCCGAGAGGGAGGGGGCCGGAACGAGCAGTACTTC. Its protein product is CASSQEFPREGGGRNEQYF.

The chain is built from TRBV28 and TRBJ2-2, with 8 bases aligning to TRBD2. This CDR3 has 17 amino acids. Trimming took 3 bases from V and 3 from J; bases not matched to a gene: 9. The germline V gene has CDR1 MDHEN and CDR2 SYDVKM. Written as DNA, the CDR3 is TGTGCCAGCAGTTTCCGGGAAGCGGGAGATTACACCGGGGAGCTGTTTTTT. Its translation is CASSFREAGDYTGELFF.

The J gene is TRBJ2-7, the V gene TRBV2; TRBD1 matches 8 bases. This CDR3 is 16 amino acids long. The trim removed 3 bases at V and 5 bases at J, leaving 12 bases unmatched. Germline loops: CDR1 SNHLY, CDR2 FYNNEI. CDR3 DNA sequence: TGTGCCAGCAGTGACCCTATGGACAGGGTTGTCCACGAGCAGTACTTC. This gives the protein CASSDPMDRVVHEQYF.

The chain joins TRBV19 to TRBJ2-3, with D uncertain. CDR3 length equals 15 residues. CDR1 is LNHDA, CDR2 SQIVND, per germline (reference sequence). V lost 1 base and J lost 3, with 11 bases in between. CDR3 nucleotides: TGTGCCAGTAGTATAGTCGCAGGTGGGACAGATACGCAGTATTTT. This translates into CASSIVAGGTDTQYF.